This section outlines one T cell receptor beta chain sequence together with its context. Its specific antigen is unknown. Qualities for individual bases were not recorded, and no much larger clone is one base off. The germline V gene sets CDR1 to MDHEN and CDR2 to SYDVKM. Reading from cysteine to phenylalanine, the CDR3 counts 15 amino acids. Of all the DNA, just the CDR3 is kept, 45 bases in frame from base 1. Trimming leaves V shorter by 5 bases and J shorter by 3 bases, with the junction holding 10 bases beyond the gene matches. CD8 naive samples were CD45RO-negative cells positively selected for CCR7, giving a CD45RA+CCR7+ population that excluded TemRA cells. The donors were healthy, HIV-negative adults with no recently reported acute infections or vaccinations. All donors were Caucasian adults living in Nashville, Tennessee, USA. Blood was collected by leukapheresis, and PBMCs were isolated by Ficoll-Histopaque density gradient centrifugation and then cryopreserved in liquid nitrogen vapor phase. Purity and quantity of every magnetically sorted T cell population were checked by analytical flow cytometry. Genomic DNA was isolated from every sorted fraction and measured by UV absorbance on a Nanodrop 2000c.

TCR CDR3 regions were amplified from genomic DNA by multiplex PCR using the deep immunoSEQ assay. For each cell subset, the extracted genomic DNA was distributed evenly across all wells of several immunoSEQ 96-well plates, and each plate served as one replicate. For sorted subsets, each replicate PCR was loaded with approximately 0.2 ug genomic DNA, equivalent to about 33,000 T cell genomes. Purified libraries were measured with a Qubit 3.0 fluorometer, size-checked on a Bioanalyzer 2100, and measured again with the KAPA Library Quantification kit. Each immunoSEQ 96-well plate was sequenced on its own single-read 150-cycle Illumina NextSeq 550 flow cell. Concerning the study's data processing: The immunoSEQ output contained only junctional sequences without quality scores, so filtering could not match that applied to full-length reads. Sequences were annotated with PyIR, a Python wrapper for IgBLAST v1.9, using IMGT germline references to assign V/J genes and CDR3. Reads were removed for weak V/J assignments (E-value above 1e-6), missing CDR3, stop codons, out-of-frame junctions, or ambiguous translated residues. V3J clonotypes were defined as sequences sharing an identical inferred V gene, J gene, and CDR3 amino acid sequence. To compute the percentage overlap between repertoires, the number of shared unique clonotypes was divided by the size of the smaller repertoire. RTK rarefaction, the Chao1 estimator, and Recon v2.1 estimates of unobserved clonotypes were used to assess repertoire richness. For all TCRbeta clonotypes obtained by the gDNA method from a few donors, generation probabilities were computed with OLGA. TCRdb stores this immuneACCESS table with in-frame sequences only. Part of the clones is absent; in the studies checked, under half of the shortfall reflects unresolved V genes, and no reason is known for the rest. D and trimming were read from the DNA, whereas the V and J calls and clone size are those reported in that table. Counted in this sample were about 1,800,000 clones; approximately 94% of them appeared once. The ten largest account for more than 0.95% of the sample.

The record originates from a study of shared clonotypes between healthy human individuals (TCRdb year 2020). Regarding the research as a whole: The cohort comprised two women and a few men aged 18 to 49 years. For each donor, CD4 naive and CD4 memory were each given three plates, CD8 naive was given two plates, and CD8 memory was given one plate. Each donor's leukapheresis produced roughly between about 0.8 and 10 billion PBMCs. Blood TCR repertoires of five healthy adults were deeply sequenced to estimate repertoire size and the extent of clonotype sharing between individuals. Different laboratories and diverse techniques were used to prepare libraries and sequence TCR repertoires, to increase sequencing depth and limit assay-specific biases. General study outcomes and caveats: Based on pairwise subsampling, the degree of clonotype sharing among donors was expected to be affected by sequencing depth. Compared with non-shared clonotypes, the clonotypes found in all four sorted-subset donors had higher generation probabilities. Larger estimated clonotype richness was generally found for naive subsets than for memory subsets. Sampling was limited to blood, and TCR repertoires in tissue likely differ from TCR repertoires in blood. Across a few donors, approximately 5% of naive CD4, roughly 3.8% of naive CD8, under 2.5% of memory CD4, and under 0.45% of memory CD8 clonotypes were shared. Rarefaction of sorted-subset datasets indicated incomplete sequencing despite the large sequencing depth. Because the study included only a small number of donors, the genetic and exposure-history diversity represented was limited.

This receptor chain uses TRBV28 and TRBJ2-7; 7 bases in the junction line up with TRBD2. The sequence was obtained from a man aged 18 to 30 in good health. Source material: naive CD8+ T cells sorted from blood. The sample's cell subset or site label is to be understood as: CD45RA+CCR7+. The CDR3 amino acid sequence is: CASSGYNGTNYEQYF. Read as DNA, the sequence is TGTGCCAGCAGTGGATACAACGGGACTAACTACGAGCAGTACTTC.